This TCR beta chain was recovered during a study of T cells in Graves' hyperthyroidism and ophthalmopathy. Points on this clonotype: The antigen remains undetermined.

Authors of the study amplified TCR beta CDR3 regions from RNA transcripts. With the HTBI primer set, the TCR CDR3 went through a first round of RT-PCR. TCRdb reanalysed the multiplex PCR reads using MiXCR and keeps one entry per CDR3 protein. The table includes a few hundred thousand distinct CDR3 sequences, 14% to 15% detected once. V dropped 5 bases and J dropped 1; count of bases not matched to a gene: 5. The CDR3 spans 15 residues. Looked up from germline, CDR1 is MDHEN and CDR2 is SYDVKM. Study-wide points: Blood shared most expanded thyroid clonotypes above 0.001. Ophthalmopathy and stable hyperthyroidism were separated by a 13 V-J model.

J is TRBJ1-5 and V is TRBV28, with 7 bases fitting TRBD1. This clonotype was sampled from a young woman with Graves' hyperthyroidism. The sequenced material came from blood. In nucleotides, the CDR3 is TGTGCCAGCAGTGGACAGGCCATAAGCAATCAGCCCCAGCATTTT. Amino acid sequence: CASSGQAISNQPQHF.